This T cell receptor beta chain was recorded in a study of shared clonotypes between healthy human individuals. Study context: Aged 18 to 49, the donors were a couple of women and three men.

For this clone: The target antigen is unknown.

An even split of each subset's genomic DNA across several immunoSEQ plates was performed. On sorted subsets, replicate PCRs used approximately 190 ng DNA, or about 30,000 T cell genomes. TCRdb's copy holds only in-frame clones and misses some; the assay was immunoSEQ multiplex PCR. The repertoire holds hundreds of thousands of clones, with roughly 98% as singletons. The germline CDR1 and CDR2 sequences are SEHNR and FQNEAQ (reference sequence). V lost 6 bases and J 7 bases, leaving 13 bases between the germline ends. The CDR3 spans 13 residues. Overall study results and limits: What naive subsets generally showed was a larger estimated richness than memory subsets showed.

Terminally differentiated effector memory CD45RA+ cells were excluded from the naive CD8 cells, which were CD45RO-negative and positively selected for CCR7. This clonotype was sampled from a man aged 25 to 45 in good health. Material for sequencing was naive CD8+ T cells sorted from blood. The V call is TRBV7-9, the J call TRBJ1-5; D is undetermined. The CDR3 bases are TGTGCCAGCAGTGACGAGGGAGGGCAGCCCCAGCATTTT. This encodes CASSDEGGQPQHF.